Presented here are 28 T cell receptor beta chains from one specimen sequenced in a study of human T cells and chemical hapten exposure (dated by TCRdb to about 2021). What this sample's time point label stands for: patch test 3, about 24 weeks after DPC sensitization. This specimen's treatment or condition label, interpreted: therapeutic diphenylcyclopropenone sensitization with weekly scalp DPC. Total RNA was isolated from unfractionated whole blood collected in Tempus Blood RNA tubes. Libraries were built with RACE. Instrument on record: NextSeq 500. Clones were called with MiXCR by TCRdb after fastp trimmed the public reads at Q25, and only in-frame beta chains were retained. Each CDR3 protein appears once, grouped with its most common genes and DNA. The sample yields 40,000 or so distinct CDR3 sequences; roughly an eighth were counted once. The ten biggest clones cover about 2.5% of the sample.

The source material was whole blood, sampled in connection with sensitization to the hapten diphenylcyclopropenone (DPC). Receptors were obtained from a woman aged 40 to 49 with alopecia areata. Some clones in this sample may be carry-over from other donors' samples.

V is TRBV11-2 and J is TRBJ2-7; the D gene is possibly TRBD2 (5 bases). V dropped 7 bases and J dropped 7 bases, with 17 bases sitting between them. Germline CDR1 and CDR2: SGHAT and FQNNGV. CDR3 length equals 13 residues. CDR3 sequence: CASTDGIKGEQYF. The CDR3 region has the DNA TGTGCCAGCACCGACGGGATAAAAGGGGAGCAGTACTTC. Full variable domain (rest looked up from reference TRBV11-2 and TRBJ2-7): EAGVAQSPRYKIIEKRQSVAFWCNPISGHATLYWYQQILGQGPKLLIQFQNNGVVDDSQLPKDRFSAERLKGVDSTLKIQPAKLEDSAVYLCASTDGIKGEQYFGPGTRLTVT.

This clonotype was counted ten times or more. The rearrangement links TRBV18 to TRBJ2-1; 13 bases match TRBD2. This CDR3 contains 16 residues. The V gene's germline CDR1 is KGHSH and CDR2 LQKENI. Germline trimming cut 0 bases from V and 5 bases from J; bases unmatched to any gene: 1. CDR3 nucleotides: TGTGCCAGCTCACCACCGGGGACTAGCGGGAACAATGAGCAGTTCTTC. Amino acid sequence: CASSPPGTSGNNEQFF.

The chain has TRBV28 and TRBJ1-1; D is uncertain. The V and J ends lost 5 bases and 5 bases respectively, with 9 bases between them. This CDR3 is built from 12 residues. The V gene's germline CDR1 is MDHEN and CDR2 SYDVKM. In DNA, the CDR3 is TGTGCCAGCAGTCTGCCCCAGACTGAAGCTTTCTTT. It translates to CASSLPQTEAFF.

The table lists this clonotype with many counts. The chain links TRBV20-1 to TRBJ1-4, with no clear D. CDR1 DFQATT and CDR2 SNEGSKA come from the germline V gene (reference sequence). The CDR3 has 15 residues. The V gene lost 0 bases and the J gene lost 6 bases, with 14 bases spanning the gap. This chain's CDR3 is CSARDLAIIYEKLFF. CDR3 in DNA: TGCAGTGCTAGAGATCTGGCCATAATCTATGAAAAACTGTTTTTT.

Many counts were recorded for this clonotype. This chain joins TRBV29-1 and TRBJ2-1; 11 nucleotides align to TRBD1. CDR3 length: 14 residues. V lost 6 bases and J lost 3; bases outside the gene matches: 4. The germline gives CDR1 SQVTM, CDR2 ANQGSEA. The CDR3 loop is CSVTGTGGYNEQFF. The DNA of the CDR3 is TGCAGCGTGACCGGGACAGGGGGCTACAATGAGCAGTTCTTC.

This clonotype has only a few counts. The V and J genes are TRBV10-3 and TRBJ2-5; unclear D gene. CDR3 length equals 11 residues. V was pared by 5 bases and J by 4 bases, with 5 bases between. Germline V gives CDR1 ENHRY, CDR2 SYGVKD. This chain's CDR3 is CAISPGETQYF. The CDR3 DNA follows: TGTGCCATCAGTCCGGGAGAGACCCAGTACTTC.

The chain uses TRBV5-1 and TRBJ2-3; D gene uncertain. The CDR3 is 12 amino acids. V shed 8 bases and J shed 5 bases, with 12 bases lying between them. CDR1 SGHRS and CDR2 YFSETQ come from the germline V gene. This CDR3 reads CASRLGKDTQYF. The CDR3 coding sequence is TGCGCCAGTAGGCTAGGGAAAGATACGCAGTATTTT. Full variable domain (remainder filled in from reference TRBV5-1 and TRBJ2-3): KAGVTQTPRYLIKTRGQQVTLSCSPISGHRSVSWYQQTPGQGLQFLFEYFSETQRNKGNFPGRFSGRQFSNSRSEMNVSTLELGDSALYLCASRLGKDTQYFGPGTRLTVL.

In this sample, this clonotype turned up many times. The V call is TRBV7-6, the J call TRBJ1-6; tentative D call: TRBD1 (6 bases). The CDR3 runs to 15 residues. Germline CDR1 and CDR2: SGHVS and FNYEAQ. Trimming left V 5 bases short and J 4 bases short, with 12 bases between. As DNA, the CDR3 is TGTGCCAGCAGCCGGACAGCCTTGTATAATTCACCCCTCCACTTT. It translates to CASSRTALYNSPLHF.

Points on this clonotype: Being one base from a much bigger clone, this may be a read error. The chain couples TRBV27 to TRBJ2-7, with D tentatively TRBD1 or TRBD2 (6 bases each). V dropped 4 bases and J dropped 8 bases, with 12 bases sitting between them. CDR1 MNHEY and CDR2 SMNVEV come from the germline V gene (reference sequence). CDR3 length: 12 amino acids. The CDR3 is CASSYGGSKQYF. The CDR3 DNA follows: TGTGCCAGCAGTTACGGGGGCAGCAAGCAGTACTTC.

This clonotype was seen a handful of times. V gene TRBV5-1 combines with J gene TRBJ2-1; D is possibly TRBD1 or TRBD2 (5 bases each). Trimming stripped 0 bases from V and 9 bases from J, with 10 bases between. The CDR3 is 13 residues long. CDR1 is SGHRS, CDR2 YFSETQ, per germline. The CDR3 loop is CASSLAMGVEQFF. The CDR3 DNA is TGCGCCAGCAGCTTGGCCATGGGGGTTGAGCAGTTCTTC.

This clonotype was recorded at least ten times. This rearrangement joins TRBV4-3 to TRBJ1-5; D not resolved. The germline V gene encodes CDR1 LGHNA and CDR2 YSLEER. This CDR3 has 17 amino acids. V shed 0 bases and J shed 3 bases, with 15 bases lying between them. The CDR3 DNA is TGCGCCAGCAGCCAAGAATGGTTGGTGCAGGTCAATCAGCCCCAGCATTTT. Translation: CASSQEWLVQVNQPQHF.

The chain joins TRBV29-1 to TRBJ2-2; no definite D call. This CDR3 has 12 residues. V was trimmed by 4 bases and J by 3 bases, leaving 6 bases between them. Germline CDR1 and CDR2: SQVTM and ANQGSEA. The CDR3 is CSVVIDTGELFF. The CDR3 DNA follows: TGCAGCGTTGTAATTGACACCGGGGAGCTGTTTTTT.

This clonotype has a count of ten or more. The chain carries TRBV7-9 and TRBJ1-1; 11 nucleotides agree with TRBD1. The V gene end was trimmed by 5 bases and the J gene end by 6 bases; junction bases not matched to a gene: 5. The CDR3 has 14 amino acids. Germline-derived CDR1 and CDR2 are SEHNR and FQNEAQ (reference sequence). CDR3 coding DNA: TGTGCCAGCAGCCAGGGACAGGGGGAGCCTGAAGCTTTCTTT. Translation: CASSQGQGEPEAFF.

By its share, this clonotype is medium-sized. The chain couples TRBV12-5 to TRBJ1-2; D is possibly TRBD1 (6 bases). The CDR3 is made up of 12 amino acids. V gave up 4 bases and J gave up 4 bases, with 7 bases separating them. The V gene's germline CDR1 is LGHNT and CDR2 FRNRAP. The CDR3 sequence is CASGSQGYGYTF. CDR3 DNA sequence: TGTGCTAGTGGTTCACAGGGCTATGGCTACACCTTC.

V gene TRBV5-6 combines with J gene TRBJ1-5, with 8 bases fitting TRBD1. Per the germline V gene, CDR1 is SGHDT and CDR2 is YYEEEE. V lost 4 bases, J lost 6 bases, and 12 bases stayed unmatched. The CDR3 totals 16 residues. The CDR3 region has the DNA TGTGCCAGCAGCCGCCGGACAGGGAGAGTGGGTCAGCCCCAGCATTTT. It specifies CASSRRTGRVGQPQHF. Variable domain in full (rest from reference TRBV5-6 and TRBJ1-5): DAGVTQSPTHLIKTRGQQVTLRCSPKSGHDTVSWYQQALGQGPQFIFQYYEEEERQRGNFPDRFSGHQFPNYSSELNVNALLLGDSALYLCASSRRTGRVGQPQHFGDGTRLSIL.

V usage is TRBV29-1 and J usage is TRBJ2-7, with D possibly TRBD1 on 6 matching bases. Germline assignment: CDR1 SQVTM and CDR2 ANQGSEA. Trimming stripped 1 base from V and 4 bases from J, with 11 bases between. The CDR3 consists of 13 residues. In DNA form, the CDR3 reads TGCAGCGTTGAAGGTCAGGGGCTGTACGAGCAGTACTTC. This gives the protein CSVEGQGLYEQYF.

This clonotype was found many times. V and J are TRBV3-1 and TRBJ1-1; TRBD1 matches at 7 bases. Germline CDR1 LGHDT, CDR2 YNNKEL (reference sequence). The CDR3 contains 14 residues. V was pared by 5 bases and J by 5 bases, with 8 bases of the junction left unmatched. CDR3 nucleotide sequence: TGTGCCAGCAGCTTCCAGACAGGGCGGACTGAAGCTTTCTTT. Translating gives CASSFQTGRTEAFF.

This clonotype was counted only a few times. The chain is built from TRBV7-9 and TRBJ1-1; the D is unclear. Trimming cost V 7 bases and J 7 bases, with 7 bases left between them. Germline V lookup: CDR1 SEHNR, CDR2 FQNEAQ (reference sequence). CDR3 length: 10 amino acids. CDR3 protein: CASTPHEAFF. CDR3 bases: TGTGCCAGCACCCCTCATGAAGCTTTCTTT.

This clonotype was seen ten or more times. V gene TRBV21-1 combines with J gene TRBJ1-5; the table's D call, TRBD1, was not checked against the DNA. TRBV21-1 is recorded as a pseudogene. The CDR3 length is 16 residues. CDR3 DNA: TGTGCCAGCAGCAAAGCCGGGACAGGTGCTCATCAGCCCCAGCATTTT. This encodes CASSKAGTGAHQPQHF.

This clonotype was seen more than once but under ten times. The J gene is TRBJ1-1, the V gene TRBV29-1; 10 bases map to TRBD1. This CDR3 spans 13 amino acids. Trimming took 4 bases from V and 1 from J; bases not matched to a gene: 0. Per germline, CDR1 SQVTM and CDR2 ANQGSEA. The CDR3 region is CSVGTGGNTEAFF. CDR3 coding DNA: TGCAGCGTTGGGACAGGGGGGAACACTGAAGCTTTCTTT.

This clonotype was picked up many times. The CDR3: CASGSHQGGQPQHF. The CDR3 DNA reads TGTGCCAGCGGGTCGCACCAGGGGGGTCAGCCCCAGCATTTT. This chain connects TRBV28 to TRBJ1-5; 7 nucleotides agree with TRBD1. Germline V CDR1 and CDR2: MDHEN, SYDVKM. J gave up 6 bases and V 8 bases, and 10 bases lay outside the gene matches. The CDR3 is 14 amino acids. Full variable domain (outside the CDR3, taken from reference TRBV28 and TRBJ1-5): DVKVTQSSRYLVKRTGEKVFLECVQDMDHENMFWYRQDPGLGLRLIYFSYDVKMKEKGDIPEGYSVSREKKERFSLILESASTNQTSMYLCASGSHQGGQPQHFGDGTRLSIL.

The chain combines TRBV29-1 with TRBJ2-2, with D possibly TRBD2 on 6 matching bases. The V end was cut by 4 bases, the J end by 7 bases, with 10 bases between. The CDR3 totals 12 residues. CDR1 is SQVTM, CDR2 ANQGSEA, per germline. The DNA for the CDR3 is TGCAGCGTTGCCCGGGAGTTCGGGGAGCTGTTTTTT. This translates into CSVAREFGELFF.

This clonotype was recorded many times. The V gene is TRBV7-6, the J gene TRBJ2-2; 7 bases line up with TRBD1. CDR3 length equals 15 residues. From germline, CDR1 is SGHVS and CDR2 FNYEAQ. J lost 5 bases, V lost 2 bases, and 5 bases had no gene match. The DNA of the CDR3 is TGTGCCAGCAGCTTAACGAGGGGGCCGACCGGGGAGCTGTTTTTT. Amino acid sequence: CASSLTRGPTGELFF. The full variable domain, rest sourced from reference TRBV7-6 and TRBJ2-2, is GAGVSQSPRYKVTKRGQDVALRCDPISGHVSLYWYRQALGQGPEFLTYFNYEAQQDKSGLPNDRFSAERPEGSISTLTIQRTEQRDSAMYRCASSLTRGPTGELFFGEGSRLTVL.

This clonotype was detected ten times or more. The gene calls are TRBV7-9 and TRBJ2-7, with D possibly being TRBD1 (5 bases). Germline assignment: CDR1 SEHNR and CDR2 FQNEAQ (reference sequence). The CDR3 has 15 residues. Trimming took 4 bases from V and 5 from J, leaving 18 bases between them. CDR3 nucleotides: TGTGCCAGCAGCTCTCCGACCAGCCTAGGGGACGAGCAGTACTTC. It encodes CASSSPTSLGDEQYF.

The chain combines TRBV7-9 with TRBJ2-5; 13 bases are shared with TRBD2. The CDR3 length is 15 residues. The germline V gene has CDR1 SEHNR and CDR2 FQNEAQ (reference sequence). The V gene end was trimmed by 4 bases and the J gene end by 5 bases; junction bases not matched to a gene: 4. CDR3 amino acids: CASSSWTSGSETQYF. For the CDR3, the DNA is TGTGCCAGCAGCTCCTGGACTAGCGGGAGTGAGACCCAGTACTTC.

Many counts were recorded for this clonotype. The chain recombines TRBV6-2 or TRBV6-3 with TRBJ2-1; 7 nucleotides agree with TRBD2. The CDR3 is made up of 13 amino acids. Germline CDR1 reads MNHEY; CDR2 reads SVGEGT. V dropped 4 bases and J dropped 9; count of bases not matched to a gene: 6. CDR3 amino acids: CASSSQQRGEQFF. The DNA of the CDR3 is TGTGCCAGCAGTTCCCAGCAGCGGGGTGAGCAGTTCTTC.

This clonotype has ten or more counts. An end of the junction does not agree with germline; a read error may underlie this. This chain connects TRBV29-1 to TRBJ1-5; 10 bases line up with TRBD1. CDR3 length: 13 residues. From germline, CDR1 is SQVTM and CDR2 ANQGSEA. Here the CDR3 DNA reads TGCAGCGTTGAGACAGGGGGCAACCAGCCCCAGCATTTT. It yields the protein CSVETGGNQPQHF.

In its sample, this clonotype was seen a few times. The rearrangement joins TRBV7-6 to TRBJ2-5; TRBD1 agrees at 10 bases. CDR3 size: 21 residues. V lost 2 bases to trimming and J lost 2 bases; unmatched junction nucleotides: 20. Germline V gene sequence: CDR1 SGHVS, CDR2 FNYEAQ. CDR3 sequence: CASSLTPPILDRDRGQETQYF. The CDR3 bases are TGTGCCAGCAGCTTAACCCCCCCCATCCTGGACCGGGACAGGGGACAAGAGACCCAGTACTTC.